The 23 T cell receptor beta chains listed next were all sequenced from one sample in a study of T cells in Graves' hyperthyroidism and ophthalmopathy. There were TCR beta CDR3 regions amplified from RNA transcripts. Researchers ran a first-round RT-PCR on the TCR CDR3 using the HTBI primer set. TCRdb redid the calling of the multiplex PCR reads with MiXCR, one entry per CDR3 protein. This table has around 690,000 distinct CDR3 sequences, around 20% appearing once. Sequencing was performed on blood. The receptor source for this set is a man under 40 with Graves' ophthalmopathy.

V is TRBV6-5 and J is TRBJ2-4; TRBD2 is a possible D gene (6 bases). CDR1 and CDR2 from the germline V gene are MNHEY and SVGAGI. CDR3 length: 15 amino acids. Deletions cut 3 bases from V and 8 bases from J, with 17 bases between. CDR3 coding DNA: TGTGCCAGCAGTTATGACGCGGGGCGTTCGGACATTCAGTACTTC. It translates to CASSYDAGRSDIQYF.

The sample holds many counts of this clonotype. The CDR3 sequence is CASSLGGFSETQYF. CDR3 DNA: TGTGCCAGCAGCTTAGGGGGATTCAGCGAGACCCAGTACTTC. V gene TRBV7-2 combines with J gene TRBJ2-5; D unclear. Per the germline V gene, CDR1 is SGHTA and CDR2 is FQGNSA. The CDR3 contains 14 residues. The ends were cut back, 1 base at V and 5 bases at J, with 11 bases in the middle.

At least ten counts were recorded for this clonotype. V is TRBV12-3 or TRBV12-4 and J is TRBJ2-1; 8 bases fit TRBD2. This CDR3 is built from 15 residues. V gave up 3 bases and J gave up 3 bases; unmatched junction bases: 4. The CDR3 region has the DNA TGTGCCAGCAGTTTGGGCGGGAGGATCTACAATGAGCAGTTCTTC. It is translated as CASSLGGRIYNEQFF.

This clonotype was seen only a few times. The chain uses TRBV4-1 and TRBJ2-5, with no clear D. This CDR3 has 14 residues. V was shortened by 1 base and J by 4 bases, with 10 bases between the two germline ends. Germline values: CDR1 MGHRA, CDR2 YSYEKL. Written as DNA, the CDR3 is TGCGCCAGCAGCCAAGTAGGAAGTTTAGAGACCCAGTACTTC. Amino acids: CASSQVGSLETQYF.

This clonotype appeared a few times. This chain connects TRBV29-1 to TRBJ1-1, with 10 nucleotides matching TRBD1. The ends lost 5 bases at V and 1 base at J; junction bases unmatched: 1. This CDR3 contains 13 residues. Germline V lookup: CDR1 SQVTM, CDR2 ANQGSEA. The CDR3 DNA sequence: TGCAGCGTTTGGGACAGGGGGAACACTGAAGCTTTCTTT. Its protein product is CSVWDRGNTEAFF.

The genes are TRBV2 and TRBJ2-7, with D possibly TRBD2 on 6 matching bases. Looked up from germline, CDR1 is SNHLY and CDR2 is FYNNEI. The CDR3 sequence is 14 residues long. V lost 4 bases, J lost 2 bases, and 12 bases lay in between. As DNA, the CDR3 is TGTGCCAGCAGTGTTAAGCGGGCCGCCTACGAGCAGTACTTC. It encodes CASSVKRAAYEQYF.

The chain employs TRBV25-1 and TRBJ2-5; 8 bases match TRBD1. The CDR3 runs to 14 residues. J lost 2 bases, V lost 3 bases, and 2 bases had no gene match. Germline CDR1 and CDR2: MGHDK and SYGVNS. CDR3 region: CASSDYRGQETQYF. DNA for the CDR3: TGTGCCAGCAGTGATTACAGGGGGCAAGAGACCCAGTACTTC.

V usage is TRBV4-3 and J usage is TRBJ2-3; TRBD2 matches 8 bases. This CDR3 spans 16 amino acids. V lost 1 base to trimming and J lost 9 bases; unmatched junction nucleotides: 12. The germline CDR1 and CDR2 sequences are LGHNA and YSLEER. Here the CDR3 DNA reads TGCGCCAGCAGCCAAGGACGATCGGGAGGGCAGGACACGCAGTATTTT. The encoded protein is CASSQGRSGGQDTQYF.

This clonotype was counted many times. The chain recombines TRBV5-1 with TRBJ2-2; D uncertain. CDR1 and CDR2 (germline): SGHRS, YFSETQ. Deletions cut 0 bases from V and 8 bases from J, with 11 bases between. The CDR3 is 14 residues long. CDR3 residues: CASSLEAVPGELFF. CDR3 in DNA: TGCGCCAGCAGCTTGGAGGCGGTTCCGGGGGAGCTGTTTTTT.

In its sample, this clonotype was seen many times. This sequence joins TRBV18 and TRBJ1-6; no definite D call. This CDR3 is built from 14 residues. The germline V gene encodes CDR1 KGHSH and CDR2 LQKENI. V lost 3 bases and J 4 bases, leaving 7 bases between the germline ends. As DNA, the CDR3 is TGTGCCAGCTCACCCACGTCGTATAATTCACCCCTCCACTTT. Translated: CASSPTSYNSPLHF.

V is TRBV11-2 and J is TRBJ1-5; D gene ambiguous. The CDR3 covers 13 residues. Germline V gives CDR1 SGHAT, CDR2 FQNNGV. V lost 2 bases and J lost 6, with 8 bases in between. CDR3: CASSLSNSQPQHF. The DNA of the CDR3 is TGTGCCAGCAGCTTAAGTAATAGTCAGCCCCAGCATTTT.

This clonotype was counted many times. Here the CDR3 reads CASREGVVGTGELFF. DNA for the CDR3: TGTGCCAGCAGGGAGGGGGTAGTGGGCACCGGGGAGCTGTTTTTT. The V gene is TRBV2, the J gene TRBJ2-2; D may match TRBD1 or TRBD2 (6 bases each). Germline CDR1 and CDR2: SNHLY and FYNNEI. Trimming removed 6 bases at V and 4 bases at J, with 15 bases between. The CDR3 covers 15 residues.

This clonotype has a count of ten or more. The V call is TRBV5-6, the J call TRBJ1-2, with a weak D call TRBD1 (6 bases). CDR1 is SGHDT, CDR2 YYEEEE, per germline. The CDR3 has 13 amino acids. The V and J ends lost 1 base and 6 bases respectively, with 10 bases between them. Here the CDR3 reads CASSLRGGDGYTF. Here the CDR3 DNA reads TGTGCCAGCAGCTTGCGGGGGGGCGATGGCTACACCTTC.

This clonotype occurred a few times. The CDR3 spells CASSEGQTNQPQHF. CDR3 nucleotides: TGTGCCAGCAGTGAAGGACAGACTAATCAGCCCCAGCATTTT. This chain links TRBV2 with TRBJ1-5, with a tentative D call TRBD1 (5 bases). Trimming pared 1 base from V and 4 bases from J, leaving 8 bases between. CDR1 and CDR2 from the germline V gene are SNHLY and FYNNEI. This CDR3 region has 14 residues.

At least ten counts were recorded for this clonotype. The chain is built from TRBV28 and TRBJ2-1; the match to TRBD2 covers 9 bases. Germline V gene lookup returns CDR1 MDHEN and CDR2 SYDVKM. The CDR3 consists of 20 residues. Trimming cost V 5 bases and J 0 bases; bases outside gene matches: 17. The CDR3 spells CASSNSGGAASGTSYNEQFF. The CDR3 DNA is TGTGCCAGCAGTAATTCCGGGGGCGCGGCTAGCGGGACCTCCTACAATGAGCAGTTCTTC.

This clonotype came up a few times. The chain links TRBV5-1 to TRBJ2-7; no firm D call. Trimming took 1 base from V and 4 from J, leaving 12 bases between them. Per germline, CDR1 SGHRS and CDR2 YFSETQ. This CDR3 has 14 residues. For the CDR3, the DNA is TGCGCCAGCAGCTTGACCCAAGCAGCGTACGAGCAGTACTTC. Encoded protein: CASSLTQAAYEQYF.

This clonotype has a handful of counts. A junction boundary mismatches the germline segment, possibly from a read error. The V call is TRBV18, the J call TRBJ2-5; D possibly corresponds to TRBD2 (5 bases). Germline values: CDR1 KGHSH, CDR2 LQKENI. CDR3 length: 16 amino acids. CDR3 DNA: TGTGCCAGCTCACCCTCGGGATCCGCTATACAAGGGACCCAGTACTTC. Translated, it gives CASSPSGSAIQGTQYF.

The chain has TRBV5-1 and TRBJ2-2; D assignment may be TRBD1 or TRBD2 (5 bases each). This CDR3 has 15 residues. Germline V gene lookup returns CDR1 SGHRS and CDR2 YFSETQ. V lost 6 bases to trimming and J lost 0 bases, with 12 bases between them. CDR3 bases: TGCGCCAGCACCCCTTGGGGGACGAACACCGGGGAGCTGTTTTTT. Protein sequence: CASTPWGTNTGELFF.

The chain uses TRBV7-9 and TRBJ2-2; TRBD1 matches 8 bases. The germline gives CDR1 SEHNR, CDR2 FQNEAQ (reference sequence). This CDR3 comprises 13 residues. With V trimmed by 6 bases and J by 7 bases, 4 bases remained unmatched. The CDR3 loop reads CASRLTGVGELFF. The CDR3 coding sequence is TGTGCCAGCAGACTGACAGGGGTCGGGGAGCTGTTTTTT.

This clonotype has a count of ten or more. This rearrangement joins TRBV7-3 to TRBJ1-1; 7 nucleotides match TRBD1. Germline V CDR1 and CDR2: SGHTA, FQGTGA. With 2 bases clipped from V and 5 bases from J, the junction kept 5 bases outside the gene matches. The CDR3 totals 14 residues. CDR3 protein: CASSLEGALTEAFF. The CDR3 DNA sequence: TGTGCCAGCAGCTTAGAGGGGGCATTGACTGAAGCTTTCTTT.

The rearrangement joins TRBV29-1 to TRBJ1-3; D possibly corresponds to TRBD1 (6 bases). The ends were cut back, 4 bases at V and 2 bases at J, with 6 bases in the middle. The CDR3 spans 12 residues. Per germline, CDR1 SQVTM and CDR2 ANQGSEA. CDR3 sequence: CSVAGAGNTIYF. In DNA form, the CDR3 reads TGCAGCGTTGCAGGGGCTGGAAACACCATATATTTT.

There are many counts of this clonotype. The chain recombines TRBV15 with TRBJ2-7; D might be TRBD1 or TRBD2, each matching 7 bases. V gave up 6 bases and J gave up 7 bases, with 22 bases separating them. Germline values: CDR1 LNHNV, CDR2 YYDKDF (reference sequence). This CDR3 has 15 residues. The CDR3 reads CATSIDREGIREQYF. CDR3 DNA sequence: TGTGCCACCAGTATTGACAGGGAGGGAATACGGGAGCAGTACTTC.

A word on this clonotype: Since a much larger clone is just one base distant, this may be a read error. The chain employs TRBV7-2 and TRBJ2-5, with D unclear. This CDR3 is built from 17 residues. With 1 base removed from V and 5 bases from J, the gap between germline ends came to 20 bases. Germline values: CDR1 SGHTA, CDR2 FQGNSA. In nucleotides, the CDR3 is TGTGCCAGCAGCTTAGGAAGGGTGGCCTCCCCCAGGGAGACCCAGTACTTC. Translating gives CASSLGRVASPRETQYF.